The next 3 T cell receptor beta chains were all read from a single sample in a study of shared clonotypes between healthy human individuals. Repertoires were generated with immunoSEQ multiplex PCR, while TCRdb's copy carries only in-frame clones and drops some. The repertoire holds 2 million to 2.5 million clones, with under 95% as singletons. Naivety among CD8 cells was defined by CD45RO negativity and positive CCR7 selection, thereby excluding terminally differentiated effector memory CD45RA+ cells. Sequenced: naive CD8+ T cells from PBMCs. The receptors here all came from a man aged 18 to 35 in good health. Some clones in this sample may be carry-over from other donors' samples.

The CDR3 DNA follows: TGTGCCAGCAGCAGGGTCGGCCAGCCCCAGCATTTT. Translated, it gives CASSRVGQPQHF. The chain has TRBV5-6 and TRBJ1-5; D is unclear. The CDR3 spans 12 residues. CDR1 and CDR2 (germline): SGHDT, YYEEEE. The ends were cut back, 4 bases at V and 7 bases at J, with 9 bases in the middle.

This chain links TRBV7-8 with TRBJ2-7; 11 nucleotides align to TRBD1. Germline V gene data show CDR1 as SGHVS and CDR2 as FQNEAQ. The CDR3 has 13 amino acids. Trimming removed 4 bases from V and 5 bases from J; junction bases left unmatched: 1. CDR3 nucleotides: TGTGCCAGCAGCTCGGACAGGGGGCACGAGCAGTACTTC. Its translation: CASSSDRGHEQYF.

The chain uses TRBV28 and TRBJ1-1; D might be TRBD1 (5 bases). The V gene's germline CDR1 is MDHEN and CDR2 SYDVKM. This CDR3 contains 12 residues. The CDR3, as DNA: TGTGGGGGAAGGGGCCTGAACACTGAAGCTTTCTTT. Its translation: CGGRGLNTEAFF.